The T cell receptor (beta chain) described here comes from a study of shared clonotypes between healthy human individuals. Study-level findings and limits: It was only blood that was sampled, and tissue repertoires likely differ.

Repertoires were generated with immunoSEQ multiplex PCR, while TCRdb's copy carries only in-frame clones and drops some. Of some 1,400,000 clones in the sample, approximately 97% are singletons; the top ten hold approximately 1.2%. In the case of this clone: Its antigen is unknown. Other DNA sequences of this sample code for an identical CDR3.

Trimming at V came to 3 bases and at J to 1 base, leaving 3 bases not matched to a gene. Per the germline V gene, CDR1 is KGHSH and CDR2 is LQKENI. This CDR3 comprises 17 residues. Specimen: naive CD4+ T cells sorted from blood. The subset denotes: CD45RA+ positively selected. This sequence was found in a man between 25 and 39 years old in good health. This chain joins TRBV18 and TRBJ2-6; 10 bases fit TRBD1. The CDR3, as DNA: TGTGCCAGCTCACCGGGACAGGGGTTTTCTGGGGCCAACGTCCTGACTTTC. It translates to CASSPGQGFSGANVLTF.